Included here is one T cell receptor (beta chain) sequence, with context. These data come from a study of T cell repertoires in cytomegalovirus infection. TCRdb redid the calling of the reads with MiXCR, one entry per CDR3 protein. The repertoire holds hundreds of thousands of distinct CDR3 sequences, with about 24% as singletons. Germline V lookup: CDR1 LNHDA, CDR2 SQIVND (reference sequence). The CDR3 is made up of 13 amino acids. Trimming left V 7 bases short and J 12 bases short, with 21 bases between. Input material: CD8+ T cells from PBMCs. The V gene is TRBV19, the J gene TRBJ1-1; D is undetermined. The clonotype originates from a human donor in good health (CMV status not recorded). Some clones in this sample may be carry-over from other donors' samples. The chain's CDR3 is CASTQWANLETFF. In DNA, the CDR3 is TGTGCCAGTACCCAATGGGCCAACCTAGAAACTTTCTTT.